These T cell receptor beta chains were read from a single sample in a study of T-cell memory formation after mild COVID-19. TCRdb re-called the 5' RACE reads with MiXCR, one entry per CDR3 protein. This sample has 250,000 to 300,000 distinct CDR3 sequences, with around 17% found just once. Sequencing was carried out using PBMCs or a T cell subset sorted from them (not recorded which). These receptors all come from a man aged 18 to 30 who had mild COVID-19 (a few samples of this study predate the infection). Cell type and time point are not known. Both conserved end residues are part of each CDR3. A D gene is named only where the DNA matches it firmly. Where a row states a size, it is once, few, many or the class of an expanded clone; other rows omit it.

>few|TRBJ2-5|TRBV7-2|-
TGTGCCAGCAGCTTATATGGGGGCCTCCCATCGGGGGGGACCCAGTACTTC
CASSLYGGLPSGGTQYF
>few|TRBJ1-2|TRBV5-1|-
TGCGCCAGCAGCTTGGGAGGGGAAGCTGGCTACACCTTC
CASSLGGEAGYTF
>-|TRBJ1-2|TRBV28|TRBD1
TGTGCCGCCCAGGGAGGGGGCTATTATGGCTACACCTTC
CAAQGGGYYGYTF
>few|TRBJ2-2|TRBV15|TRBD2
TGTGCCACGGCTGGGGGGGGAATGACCGGGGAGCTGTTTTTT
CATAGGGMTGELFF
>few|TRBJ1-2|TRBV4-1|-
TGCGCCAGCAGCCAAGAAGGCATCCCTAACTATGGCTACACCTTC
CASSQEGIPNYGYTF
>few|TRBJ1-1|TRBV29-1|TRBD1
TGCAGCGCCCTCAGGGGGGTGATCGCTGAAGCTTTCTTT
CSALRGVIAEAFF
>-|TRBJ2-1|TRBV4-2|-
TGTGCCAGCAGCCAGATACCCGGGGTTCAGAATGAGCAGTTCTTC
CASSQIPGVQNEQFF
>few|TRBJ1-1|TRBV4-3|-
TGCGCCAGCAGCCAGTTTTCGCAGCACACTGAAGCTTTCTTT
CASSQFSQHTEAFF
>once|TRBJ2-1|TRBV6-1|-
TGTGCCAGCAGTGCCCTGACAGGCACCTACAATGAGCAGTTCTTC
CASSALTGTYNEQFF
>-|TRBJ2-2|TRBV27|-
TGTGCCAGCAGTTTGTTGATTTCCGGGGAGCTGTTTTTT
CASSLLISGELFF
>-|TRBJ2-3|TRBV4-3|TRBD1
TGCGCCAGCAGCCAAGGGGACGGTAGACAGGGCTACACAGATACGCAGTATTTT
CASSQGDGRQGYTDTQYF
>-|TRBJ1-2|TRBV4-2|TRBD1
TGTGCCAGCAGCCAGACAGGGACAGGGTATGGCTACACCTTC
CASSQTGTGYGYTF
>many|TRBJ2-1|TRBV7-9|-
TGTGCCAGCAGCTTGTATGAGCAGTTCTTC
CASSLYEQFF
>-|TRBJ2-5|TRBV5-5|-
TGTGCCAGCCCTGATAACACCCTCGCCGGGACCCAGTACTTC
CASPDNTLAGTQYF
>-|TRBJ2-3|TRBV7-2|-
TGTGCCAGCAGCTTATTTGCTTCAGCGTCCTCCACAGATACGCAGTATTTT
CASSLFASASSTDTQYF
>-|TRBJ1-5|TRBV27|TRBD1
TGTGCCAGCAGTACTACAGGGGAGGTCAATCAGCCCCAGCATTTT
CASSTTGEVNQPQHF
>-|TRBJ2-2|TRBV6-2/TRBV6-3|-
TGTGCCAGCAGTACCCCCCCCGGGGAGCTGTTTTTT
CASSTPPGELFF
>-|TRBJ1-3|TRBV5-1|-
TGCGCCAGCAGCTTGGCCGACAGCTCTGGAAACACCATATATTTT
CASSLADSSGNTIYF
>many|TRBJ2-3|TRBV12-3/TRBV12-4|-
TGTGCCAGCATCTCCGGGACTCCGCCCGGTACGCAGTATTTT
CASISGTPPGTQYF
>-|TRBJ1-1|TRBV6-2/TRBV6-3|-
TGTGCCAGCGTCCATTTCGGCGGGGGAGGCACTGAAGCTTTCTTT
CASVHFGGGGTEAFF
>-|TRBJ1-2|TRBV5-1|-
TGCGCCAGCAGCGAAGGTGCGGAAATGGGTGGCTACACCTTC
CASSEGAEMGGYTF
>few|TRBJ1-2|TRBV2|-
TGTGCCAGCAGTCTTAGTCAGGACACGCTATATGGCTACACCTTC
CASSLSQDTLYGYTF
>many|TRBJ2-2|TRBV5-6|TRBD2
TGTGCCAGCAGCTTGCGACTAGCGGGGGGGAACACCGGGGAGCTGTTTTTT
CASSLRLAGGNTGELFF
>many|TRBJ2-7|TRBV12-3/TRBV12-4|-
TGTGCCAGCAGTCCCCAAGGGGCGGGCTACGAGCAGTACTTC
CASSPQGAGYEQYF
>-|TRBJ2-1|TRBV5-6|-
TGTGCCAGCAGCTTTAGGTTCCCGGGGGTCTCCTACAATGAGCAGTTCTTC
CASSFRFPGVSYNEQFF
>-|TRBJ1-2|TRBV18|TRBD1
TGTGCCAGCTCACCCCAGGACAGGGGGGGCTATGGCTACACCTTC
CASSPQDRGGYGYTF
>many|TRBJ2-3|TRBV6-4|TRBD2
TGTGCCAGCAGTGGCGGGGGGGCCAGCACAGATACGCAGTATTTT
CASSGGGASTDTQYF
>few|TRBJ2-3|TRBV7-2|-
TGTGCCAGCAGCGTGTCACATACGCAGTATTTT
CASSVSHTQYF
>-|TRBJ2-7|TRBV7-9|-
TGTGCCAGCGCGTTGGGACCCTACGAGCAGTACTTC
CASALGPYEQYF
>-|TRBJ1-1|TRBV12-3/TRBV12-4|-
TGTGCCAGCAGCCCATACACAGAACTGAACACTGAAGCTTTCTTT
CASSPYTELNTEAFF
>-|TRBJ2-1|TRBV6-2/TRBV6-3|-
TGTGCCAGCAGTAACACCTGGACTGGAAATGAGCAGTTCTTC
CASSNTWTGNEQFF
>few|TRBJ2-2|TRBV7-9|TRBD2
TGTGCCAGCAGCTTACCCCCAGCGGGGCGAGGCACCGGGGAGCTGTTTTTT
CASSLPPAGRGTGELFF
>-|TRBJ2-7|TRBV3-1|TRBD1
TGTGCCAGCAGCCCAAAGACAGGGTGGTCCTACGAGCAGTACTTC
CASSPKTGWSYEQYF
>few|TRBJ2-1|TRBV7-9|TRBD1
TGTGCCACCGGTAGGGACAGGGGAAATGAGCAGTTCTTC
CATGRDRGNEQFF
>few|TRBJ2-2|TRBV7-2|-
TGTGCCAGCAGCCCCTCCGGGGAGCTGTTTTTT
CASSPSGELFF
>-|TRBJ2-3|TRBV9|-
TGTGCCAGCAGCCTGGTGGGGGCCGGCACAGATACGCAGTATTTT
CASSLVGAGTDTQYF